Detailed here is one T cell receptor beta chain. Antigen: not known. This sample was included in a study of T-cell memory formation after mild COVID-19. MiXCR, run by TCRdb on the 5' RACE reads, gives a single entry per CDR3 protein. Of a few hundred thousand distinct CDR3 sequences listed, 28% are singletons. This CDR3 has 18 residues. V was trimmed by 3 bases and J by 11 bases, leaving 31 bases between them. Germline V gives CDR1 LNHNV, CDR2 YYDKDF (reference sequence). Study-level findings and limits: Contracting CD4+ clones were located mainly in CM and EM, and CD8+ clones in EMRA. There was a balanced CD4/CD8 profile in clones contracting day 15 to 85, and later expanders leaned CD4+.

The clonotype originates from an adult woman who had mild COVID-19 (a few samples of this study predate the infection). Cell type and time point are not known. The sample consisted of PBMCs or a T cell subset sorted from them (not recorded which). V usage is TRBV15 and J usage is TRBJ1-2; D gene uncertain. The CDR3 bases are TGTGCCACCAGCAGCATAAACGGCCGGGCCCTAGGTCTGTCGTCGTACACCTTC. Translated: CATSSINGRALGLSSYTF.